This is a list of T cell receptor beta chains from one sample in a study of response to subunit inactivated influenza vaccine. One entry per CDR3 protein, called by TCRdb with MiXCR from the RT-PCR reads. The sample lists some 300,000 distinct CDR3 sequences, about 20% seen once, with about 9.4% in the top ten. Sample: PBMCs from blood, taken less than 22 months after vaccination. Source of these receptors: a man between 45 and 75 years old who received an inactivated influenza vaccine. Both conserved end residues are part of each CDR3. Each record gives: J gene, clone size, V gene, D gene, CDR3 protein, CDR3 DNA. The D gene is left open where the match is weak. Size values are once, few and many counts, or a class for expanded clones, and some rows have none.

j_call: TRBJ1-5; clone_size: -; v_call: TRBV5-1; d_call: -; cdr3_aa: CASSSGPDQPQHF; cdr3_nt: TGCGCCAGCAGCTCCGGACCCGATCAGCCCCAGCATTTT
j_call: TRBJ1-5; clone_size: -; v_call: TRBV24-1; d_call: -; cdr3_aa: CATSDLPSPGTPTLYSNQPQHF; cdr3_nt: TGTGCCACCAGTGATTTGCCTTCGCCCGGGACTCCTACCCTTTATAGCAATCAGCCCCAGCATTTT
j_call: TRBJ1-1; clone_size: few; v_call: TRBV7-3; d_call: -; cdr3_aa: CASSLGQPSEAFF; cdr3_nt: TGTGCCAGCAGCTTAGGACAGCCCTCGGAAGCTTTCTTT
j_call: TRBJ1-6; clone_size: many; v_call: TRBV20-1; d_call: -; cdr3_aa: CSAHTPSGPDNSPLHF; cdr3_nt: TGCAGTGCCCACACCCCCTCGGGACCCGATAATTCACCCCTCCACTTT
j_call: TRBJ1-2; clone_size: few; v_call: TRBV20-1; d_call: TRBD1; cdr3_aa: CSAQTRTGVYGYTF; cdr3_nt: TGCAGTGCCCAAACTCGGACAGGGGTCTATGGCTACACCTTC
j_call: TRBJ2-1; clone_size: -; v_call: TRBV24-1; d_call: TRBD2; cdr3_aa: CATSGSGGINEQFF; cdr3_nt: TGTGCCACCAGTGGTAGCGGGGGAATCAATGAGCAGTTCTTC
j_call: TRBJ2-5; clone_size: -; v_call: TRBV5-1; d_call: -; cdr3_aa: CASSSPGSEETQYF; cdr3_nt: TGCGCCAGCAGCTCACCGGGTTCGGAAGAGACCCAGTACTTC
j_call: TRBJ2-3; clone_size: -; v_call: TRBV28; d_call: -; cdr3_aa: CASRPPIVSSSRDTQYF; cdr3_nt: TGTGCCAGCAGGCCTCCAATTGTCTCCAGTAGTAGGGATACGCAGTATTTT
j_call: TRBJ1-6; clone_size: few; v_call: TRBV9; d_call: -; cdr3_aa: CASSAGAYNSPLHF; cdr3_nt: TGTGCCAGCAGCGCGGGAGCGTATAATTCACCCCTCCACTTT
j_call: TRBJ2-3; clone_size: few; v_call: TRBV7-9; d_call: -; cdr3_aa: CASSKDSRDTQYF; cdr3_nt: TGTGCCAGCAGCAAAGACAGCCGAGATACGCAGTATTTT
j_call: TRBJ1-1; clone_size: many; v_call: TRBV5-1; d_call: -; cdr3_aa: CASTPGGAGNTEAFF; cdr3_nt: TGCGCCAGCACCCCGGGGGGGGCCGGGAACACTGAAGCTTTCTTT
j_call: TRBJ2-5; clone_size: -; v_call: TRBV10-3; d_call: -; cdr3_aa: CATRGNKETQYF; cdr3_nt: TGTGCCACCCGGGGGAACAAAGAGACCCAGTACTTC
j_call: TRBJ2-7; clone_size: few; v_call: TRBV27; d_call: -; cdr3_aa: CASSLSSGAYEQYF; cdr3_nt: TGTGCCAGCAGTTTATCGTCGGGGGCCTACGAGCAGTACTTC